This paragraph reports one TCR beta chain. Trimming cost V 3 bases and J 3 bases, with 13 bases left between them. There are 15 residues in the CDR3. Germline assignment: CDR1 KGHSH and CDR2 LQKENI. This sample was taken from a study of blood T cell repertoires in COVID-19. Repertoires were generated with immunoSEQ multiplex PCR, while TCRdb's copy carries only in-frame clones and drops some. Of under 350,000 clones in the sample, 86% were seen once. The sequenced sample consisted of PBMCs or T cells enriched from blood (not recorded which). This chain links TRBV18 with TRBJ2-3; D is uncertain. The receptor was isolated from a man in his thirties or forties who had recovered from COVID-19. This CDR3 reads CASSPESVRTDTQYF. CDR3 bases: TGTGCCAGCTCACCGGAGAGTGTTCGGACAGATACGCAGTATTTT.